This T cell receptor beta chain was sequenced in a study of T cells in localized non-small cell lung cancer. Points on this clone: The target antigen is unknown.

From germline, CDR1 is SGHTS and CDR2 YDEGEE. This CDR3 region has 15 residues. The V end lost 5 bases, the J end lost 0 bases, and 12 bases lay between the germline ends. The repertoire was sequenced with immunoSEQ multiplex PCR; TCRdb's copy has only in-frame clones and lacks some. Among roughly 76,000 clones, 80% were seen once, and the ten largest hold 15% to 20%. Study-level findings and limits: The study linked higher blood T cell density to longer overall survival. Median about 58 top-100 tumor clones were shared with paired adjacent lung. Heterogeneity is still possible, as just one tumor region was sequenced. Uninvolved adjacent lung showed the highest T cell clonality, exceeding tumor.

The chain uses TRBV5-8 and TRBJ1-3, with D tentatively TRBD1 (6 bases). This clonotype was obtained from a man aged 40-75 years with stage II squamous cell lung carcinoma. This material consisted of PBMCs, taken before any cancer treatment. The CDR3 region has the DNA TGTGCCAGCAGTCGCGACAGGTACTCTGGAAACACCATATATTTT. Protein sequence: CASSRDRYSGNTIYF.